A selection of T cell receptor beta chains follows, all from one sample in a study of CD8 T cells in ankylosing spondylitis. TCRdb reprocessed the 5' RACE reads via MiXCR and lists one record per CDR3 protein. Found here are fewer than 250,000 distinct CDR3 sequences, about 16% of them singletons; the top ten hold approximately 42%. The material sequenced was blood, either unsorted or a sorted T cell fraction (not recorded which). The source of these receptors is a male donor with ankylosing spondylitis. CDR3s include the opening cysteine and the closing phenylalanine or tryptophan. Fields, in order: V gene, J gene, clone size, D gene, CDR3 protein, CDR3 DNA. A D gene is named only where the DNA matches it firmly. Part of the rows lack a size; the others show once, few, many or a class for expanded clones.

V gene: TRBV7-9; J gene: TRBJ2-3; clone size: .; D gene: .; CDR3 protein: CASSPSLDTQYF; CDR3 DNA: TGTGCCAGCAGCCCTAGCCTAGATACGCAGTATTTT
V gene: TRBV25-1; J gene: TRBJ2-1; clone size: .; D gene: TRBD2; CDR3 protein: CASSALEAGGPNEQFF; CDR3 DNA: TGTGCCAGCAGTGCTTTAGAAGCGGGAGGCCCCAATGAGCAGTTCTTC
V gene: TRBV12-3/TRBV12-4; J gene: TRBJ1-1; clone size: .; D gene: .; CDR3 protein: CASSGLQENTEAFF; CDR3 DNA: TGTGCCAGCAGTGGATTACAGGAAAACACTGAAGCTTTCTTT
V gene: TRBV30; J gene: TRBJ2-7; clone size: .; D gene: .; CDR3 protein: CAWTGEEASYEQYF; CDR3 DNA: TGTGCCTGGACCGGAGAGGAGGCGTCCTACGAGCAGTACTTC
V gene: TRBV9; J gene: TRBJ1-2; clone size: .; D gene: TRBD1; CDR3 protein: CASSSSPGQSGYTF; CDR3 DNA: TGTGCCAGCAGCTCCTCCCCGGGACAGTCTGGCTACACCTTC
V gene: TRBV7-7; J gene: TRBJ2-5; clone size: .; D gene: .; CDR3 protein: CAIGPWQAQETQYF; CDR3 DNA: TGTGCCATCGGACCCTGGCAGGCCCAAGAGACCCAGTACTTC
V gene: TRBV27; J gene: TRBJ1-1; clone size: few; D gene: TRBD1; CDR3 protein: CASSHGQGHTEAFF; CDR3 DNA: TGTGCCAGCAGTCACGGACAGGGACACACTGAAGCTTTCTTT
V gene: TRBV6-5; J gene: TRBJ1-6; clone size: .; D gene: TRBD1; CDR3 protein: CASSYGQGIFSPLHF; CDR3 DNA: TGTGCCAGCAGTTATGGACAGGGGATTTTTTCACCCCTCCACTTT
V gene: TRBV4-1; J gene: TRBJ2-1; clone size: .; D gene: TRBD2; CDR3 protein: CASSQGLAGEDEQFF; CDR3 DNA: TGCGCCAGCAGCCAGGGACTAGCGGGAGAGGATGAGCAGTTCTTC
V gene: TRBV4-3; J gene: TRBJ2-1; clone size: few; D gene: .; CDR3 protein: CASSQDRLAGNEQFF; CDR3 DNA: TGCGCCAGCAGCCAAGATCGGCTAGCCGGCAATGAGCAGTTCTTC
V gene: TRBV2; J gene: TRBJ2-5; clone size: .; D gene: .; CDR3 protein: CASRDGQFSQETQYF; CDR3 DNA: TGTGCCAGCAGGGATGGACAATTCTCCCAAGAGACCCAGTACTTC
V gene: TRBV15; J gene: TRBJ2-7; clone size: .; D gene: TRBD1; CDR3 protein: CATSGTGGQQYF; CDR3 DNA: TGTGCCACCAGCGGGACAGGGGGCCAGCAGTACTTC
V gene: TRBV5-1; J gene: TRBJ2-1; clone size: .; D gene: TRBD1; CDR3 protein: CASSYGQGRNEQFF; CDR3 DNA: TGCGCCAGCAGCTACGGACAGGGAAGGAATGAGCAGTTCTTC
V gene: TRBV12-3/TRBV12-4; J gene: TRBJ2-2; clone size: many; D gene: .; CDR3 protein: CASSFHGTGELFF; CDR3 DNA: TGTGCCAGCAGTTTCCATGGGACCGGGGAGCTGTTTTTT
V gene: TRBV29-1; J gene: TRBJ2-5; clone size: .; D gene: .; CDR3 protein: CSVEGPEGETQYF; CDR3 DNA: TGCAGCGTTGAGGGGCCCGAGGGAGAGACCCAGTACTTC
V gene: TRBV12-3/TRBV12-4; J gene: TRBJ2-2; clone size: many; D gene: TRBD1; CDR3 protein: CASTPGQGRELFF; CDR3 DNA: TGTGCCAGCACCCCGGGACAGGGACGGGAGCTGTTTTTT
V gene: TRBV4-1; J gene: TRBJ1-1; clone size: .; D gene: TRBD1; CDR3 protein: CASSQVQGALPPEAFF; CDR3 DNA: TGCGCCAGCAGCCAAGTACAGGGGGCACTTCCCCCTGAAGCTTTCTTT
V gene: TRBV27; J gene: TRBJ2-1; clone size: few; D gene: .; CDR3 protein: CASSLALSAYNEQFF; CDR3 DNA: TGTGCCAGCAGCTTGGCCCTCTCCGCCTACAATGAGCAGTTCTTC
V gene: TRBV6-1; J gene: TRBJ2-7; clone size: .; D gene: TRBD1; CDR3 protein: CASREGGGFYEQYF; CDR3 DNA: TGTGCCAGCAGAGAAGGGGGCGGCTTCTACGAGCAGTACTTC
V gene: TRBV5-6; J gene: TRBJ1-2; clone size: .; D gene: .; CDR3 protein: CASRQQDRLGGGYTF; CDR3 DNA: TGTGCCAGCAGACAACAGGACCGCTTGGGGGGTGGCTACACCTTC
V gene: TRBV9; J gene: TRBJ1-2; clone size: .; D gene: .; CDR3 protein: CASSSTYGYTF; CDR3 DNA: TGTGCCAGCAGCTCCACGTATGGCTACACCTTC
V gene: TRBV7-9; J gene: TRBJ2-1; clone size: few; D gene: TRBD2; CDR3 protein: CASSLDGFSAGVQFF; CDR3 DNA: TGTGCCAGCAGCTTAGATGGTTTTTCAGCGGGGGTGCAGTTCTTC
V gene: TRBV10-3; J gene: TRBJ1-2; clone size: few; D gene: .; CDR3 protein: CAISEPDIYYGYTF; CDR3 DNA: TGTGCCATCAGTGAACCCGACATCTACTATGGCTACACCTTC
V gene: TRBV7-9; J gene: TRBJ2-1; clone size: few; D gene: TRBD1; CDR3 protein: CASRSTGGPYNEQFF; CDR3 DNA: TGTGCCAGCAGAAGTACAGGGGGCCCCTACAATGAGCAGTTCTTC
V gene: TRBV5-1; J gene: TRBJ2-3; clone size: .; D gene: TRBD2; CDR3 protein: CASSKGLAGGITDTQYF; CDR3 DNA: TGCGCCAGCAGCAAGGGACTAGCGGGGGGGATCACAGATACGCAGTATTTT
V gene: TRBV5-6; J gene: TRBJ2-1; clone size: few; D gene: TRBD2; CDR3 protein: CASSPGTSGTGEYNEQFF; CDR3 DNA: TGTGCCAGCAGCCCAGGGACTAGCGGGACCGGAGAATACAATGAGCAGTTCTTC
V gene: TRBV29-1; J gene: TRBJ2-2; clone size: few; D gene: .; CDR3 protein: CSVGKNTGELFF; CDR3 DNA: TGCAGCGTAGGAAAGAACACCGGGGAGCTGTTTTTT
V gene: TRBV7-9; J gene: TRBJ2-1; clone size: .; D gene: TRBD2; CDR3 protein: CASSMGLVGNEQFF; CDR3 DNA: TGTGCCAGCAGCATGGGACTAGTTGGCAATGAGCAGTTCTTC
V gene: TRBV4-1; J gene: TRBJ1-2; clone size: many; D gene: .; CDR3 protein: CASSQEQGIYGYTF; CDR3 DNA: TGCGCCAGCAGCCAGGAACAGGGTATCTATGGCTACACCTTC
V gene: TRBV12-3/TRBV12-4; J gene: TRBJ2-1; clone size: .; D gene: TRBD2; CDR3 protein: CASTGGKGPNSYNEQFF; CDR3 DNA: TGTGCCAGTACCGGGGGGAAGGGGCCGAACTCCTACAATGAGCAGTTCTTC
V gene: TRBV15; J gene: TRBJ2-3; clone size: .; D gene: TRBD2; CDR3 protein: CATSRDKRETGDTQYF; CDR3 DNA: TGTGCCACCAGCAGAGATAAGCGGGAGACGGGAGATACGCAGTATTTT
V gene: TRBV4-1; J gene: TRBJ2-1; clone size: few; D gene: TRBD2; CDR3 protein: CASSQDPGLAGYNEQFF; CDR3 DNA: TGCGCCAGCAGCCAAGATCCCGGACTAGCGGGTTACAATGAGCAGTTCTTC
V gene: TRBV10-3; J gene: TRBJ1-4; clone size: .; D gene: .; CDR3 protein: CAISESERRAEKLFF; CDR3 DNA: TGTGCCATCAGTGAGTCGGAGCGACGGGCTGAAAAACTGTTTTTT
V gene: TRBV9; J gene: TRBJ2-7; clone size: few; D gene: .; CDR3 protein: CASSQHGSYEQYF; CDR3 DNA: TGTGCCAGCAGCCAACATGGGAGTTACGAGCAGTACTTC
V gene: TRBV7-4; J gene: TRBJ1-1; clone size: few; D gene: .; CDR3 protein: CASSRGAMNTEAFF; CDR3 DNA: TGTGCCAGCAGCCGGGGAGCCATGAACACTGAAGCTTTCTTT
V gene: TRBV7-8; J gene: TRBJ2-5; clone size: .; D gene: .; CDR3 protein: CASSLAYRVKESQYQETQYF; CDR3 DNA: TGTGCCAGCAGCTTAGCATACAGGGTCAAGGAGAGCCAGTACCAAGAGACCCAGTACTTC
V gene: TRBV29-1; J gene: TRBJ2-5; clone size: many; D gene: .; CDR3 protein: CSVVRETQYF; CDR3 DNA: TGCAGCGTTGTGAGGGAGACCCAGTACTTC
V gene: TRBV9; J gene: TRBJ2-3; clone size: .; D gene: .; CDR3 protein: CASSPPPTTAELWDTQYF; CDR3 DNA: TGTGCCAGCAGCCCCCCCCCAACCACCGCGGAACTATGGGATACGCAGTATTTT
V gene: TRBV12-3/TRBV12-4; J gene: TRBJ1-5; clone size: few; D gene: .; CDR3 protein: CASSLSSGTTQPQHF; CDR3 DNA: TGTGCCAGCAGTTTAAGTTCCGGGACAACTCAGCCCCAGCATTTT
V gene: TRBV12-3/TRBV12-4; J gene: TRBJ2-1; clone size: .; D gene: TRBD2; CDR3 protein: CASERGTTPYNEQFF; CDR3 DNA: TGTGCCAGCGAACGGGGGACTACCCCCTACAATGAGCAGTTCTTC
V gene: TRBV7-9; J gene: TRBJ2-6; clone size: .; D gene: .; CDR3 protein: CASTSLMNSGANVLTF; CDR3 DNA: TGTGCCAGCACCTCGCTGATGAACTCTGGGGCCAACGTCCTGACTTTC
V gene: TRBV5-5; J gene: TRBJ1-2; clone size: few; D gene: .; CDR3 protein: CASSLEVAPLPNYGYTF; CDR3 DNA: TGTGCCAGCAGCTTGGAAGTGGCGCCGCTTCCTAACTATGGCTACACCTTC